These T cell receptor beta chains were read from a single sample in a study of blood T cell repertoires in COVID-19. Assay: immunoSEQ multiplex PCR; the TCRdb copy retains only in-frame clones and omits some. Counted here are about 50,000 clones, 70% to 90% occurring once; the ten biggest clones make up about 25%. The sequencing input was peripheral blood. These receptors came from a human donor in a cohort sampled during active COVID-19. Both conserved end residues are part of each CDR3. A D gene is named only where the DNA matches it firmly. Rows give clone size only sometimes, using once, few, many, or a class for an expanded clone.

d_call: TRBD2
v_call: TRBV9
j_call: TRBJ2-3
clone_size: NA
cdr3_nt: TGTGCCAGCAGCGGTAGCGGGGGGGTAACAGATACGCAGTATTTT
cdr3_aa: CASSGSGGVTDTQYF

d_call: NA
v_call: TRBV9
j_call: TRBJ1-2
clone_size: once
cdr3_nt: TGTGCCAGCAGCGTAGTGGCACAGCCTATCTATGGCTACACCTTC
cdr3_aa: CASSVVAQPIYGYTF

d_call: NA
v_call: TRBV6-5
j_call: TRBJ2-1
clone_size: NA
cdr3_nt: TGTGCCAGCAGTCCCTCGGGGAGCTTCAATGAGCAGTTCTTC
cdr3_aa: CASSPSGSFNEQFF

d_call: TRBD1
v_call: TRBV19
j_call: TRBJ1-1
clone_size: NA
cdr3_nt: TGTGCCACTACAAACCGGGACAGCTACATGAACACTGAAGCTTTCTTT
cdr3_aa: CATTNRDSYMNTEAFF

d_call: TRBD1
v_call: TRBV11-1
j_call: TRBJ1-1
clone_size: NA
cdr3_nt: TGTGCCAGCCTGGACAGGGTGGGGACTGAAGCTTTCTTT
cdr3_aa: CASLDRVGTEAFF

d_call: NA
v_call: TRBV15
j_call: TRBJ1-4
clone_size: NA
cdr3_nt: TGTGCCACCAGCAGAGATGGGGGGAAGGGTGAAAAACTGTTTTTT
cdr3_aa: CATSRDGGKGEKLFF

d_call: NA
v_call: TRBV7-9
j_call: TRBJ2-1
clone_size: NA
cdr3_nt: TGTGCCAGCAGCCCCAGTGGAAGCGGGCATAATGAGCAGTTCTTC
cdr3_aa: CASSPSGSGHNEQFF

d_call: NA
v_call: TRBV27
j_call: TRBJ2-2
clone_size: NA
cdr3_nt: TGTGCCAGCAGTTTAGGGCAGAGAAACACCGGGGAGCTGTTTTTT
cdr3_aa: CASSLGQRNTGELFF

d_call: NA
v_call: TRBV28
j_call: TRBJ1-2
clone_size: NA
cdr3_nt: TGTGCCAGCACCCCCCTGGCGGGATATGGCTACACCTTC
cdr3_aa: CASTPLAGYGYTF

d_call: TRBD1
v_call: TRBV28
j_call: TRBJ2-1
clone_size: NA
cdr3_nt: TGTGCCAGCAGTTCCCAAGGACAGGGGGCATTGAATGAGCAGTTCTTC
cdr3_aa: CASSSQGQGALNEQFF

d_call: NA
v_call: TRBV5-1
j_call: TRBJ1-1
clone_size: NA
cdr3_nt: TGCGCCAGCAGCTTGGTGGCAGGGAACACTGAAGCTTTCTTT
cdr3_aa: CASSLVAGNTEAFF

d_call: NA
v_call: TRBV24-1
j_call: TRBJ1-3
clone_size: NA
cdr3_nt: TGTGCCACCAGTCAAGGGGGCTCTGGAAACACCATATATTTT
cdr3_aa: CATSQGGSGNTIYF

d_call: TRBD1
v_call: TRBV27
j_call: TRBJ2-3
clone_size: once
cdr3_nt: TGTGCCACCTCCCCGACAGGGGGCACGCAGTATTTT
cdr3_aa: CATSPTGGTQYF

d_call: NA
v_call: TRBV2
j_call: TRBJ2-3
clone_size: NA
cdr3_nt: TGTGCCAGCAGTGATTTTTGGGCAGTGAACACAGATACGCAGTATTTT
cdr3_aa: CASSDFWAVNTDTQYF

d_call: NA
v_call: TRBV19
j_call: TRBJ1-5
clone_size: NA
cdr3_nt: TGTGCCAGTAGGACAGGATCTTGGGAGCCCCAGCATTTT
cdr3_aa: CASRTGSWEPQHF

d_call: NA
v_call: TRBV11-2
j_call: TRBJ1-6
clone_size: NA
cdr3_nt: TGTGCCAGCAGCCCGGGTGGGGGGGAAGGATCACCCCTCCACTTT
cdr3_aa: CASSPGGGEGSPLHF

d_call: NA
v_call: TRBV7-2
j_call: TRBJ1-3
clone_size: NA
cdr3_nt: TGTGCCAGCAGCCTGACGGGGGACTCTGGAAACACCATATATTTT
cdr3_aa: CASSLTGDSGNTIYF

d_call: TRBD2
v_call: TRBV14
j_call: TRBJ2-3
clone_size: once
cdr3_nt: TGTGCCAGCAGCCGACCTAGCGGAAGCACAGATACGCAGTATTTT
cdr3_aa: CASSRPSGSTDTQYF

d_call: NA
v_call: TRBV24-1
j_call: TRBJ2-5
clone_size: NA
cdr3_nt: TGTGCCACCAGTGATTTGCTGGGCAGGAAAGAGACCCAGTACTTC
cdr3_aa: CATSDLLGRKETQYF

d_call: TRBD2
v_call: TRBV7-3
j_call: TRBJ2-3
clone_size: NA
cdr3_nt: TGTGCCAGCAGCTCCCTTGGACTATCAACTGGGAGGGCAGATACGCAGTATTTT
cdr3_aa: CASSSLGLSTGRADTQYF

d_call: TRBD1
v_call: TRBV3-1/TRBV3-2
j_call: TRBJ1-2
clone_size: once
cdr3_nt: TGTGCCAGCAGCTCTGACAGGGGGCAGGGCTACACCTTC
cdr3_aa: CASSSDRGQGYTF